The source of this T cell receptor (beta chain) is a study of CD8 T cells in ankylosing spondylitis. Findings of the study overall: Earlier authors reported some of these motif variants in reactive arthritis synovial fluid and blood. Reportedly, disease-linked clones are significantly enriched in ankylosing spondylitis patients' matched synovial fluid.

This clonotype was observed many times. No antigen is known for it. Germline CDR1 reads SGHDT; CDR2 reads YYEEEE. Deletions cut 0 bases from V and 2 bases from J, with 12 bases between. This CDR3 comprises 17 residues. By quantitative 5'-RACE with molecular barcodes, the TCR beta libraries were made. A single record per CDR3 protein comes from TCRdb applying MiXCR to the 5' RACE reads. Here the sample spans approximately 69,000 distinct CDR3 sequences, 5.3% being singletons. The chain is built from TRBV5-6 and TRBJ2-6; D could derive from TRBD1 or TRBD2 (5 bases each). The source material was blood, either unsorted or a sorted T cell fraction (not recorded which). The sequence was collected from a male donor with ankylosing spondylitis or in good health (not recorded which). The CDR3 here is CASSLDGTSTGANVLTF. The CDR3 DNA reads as TGTGCCAGCAGCTTGGATGGGACGTCTACTGGGGCCAACGTCCTGACTTTC.